What follows are 25 T cell receptor beta chains derived from one specimen sequenced in a study of response to subunit inactivated influenza vaccine. TCRdb fed the RT-PCR reads into MiXCR, producing one record per CDR3 protein. The sample includes fewer than 650,000 distinct CDR3 sequences, 10% to 15% of them seen just once. The sequencing here drew on PBMCs from blood, taken roughly 6 weeks after vaccination. The origin of the receptors is a man aged 50-60 years who received an inactivated influenza vaccine.

V usage is TRBV5-1 and J usage is TRBJ2-1, with 7 bases that match TRBD1. J gave up 5 bases and V 4 bases, and 9 bases lay outside the gene matches. The CDR3 contains 15 residues. CDR1 and CDR2 from the germline V gene are SGHRS and YFSETQ. CDR3 loop: CASSPRQGTDNEQFF. The CDR3 DNA sequence: TGCGCCAGCAGCCCTCGACAGGGAACGGACAATGAGCAGTTCTTC.

This chain uses TRBV20-1 with TRBJ1-2; possible D gene TRBD1, 5 bases. Germline CDR1 is DFQATT and CDR2 is SNEGSKA (reference sequence). Trimming pared 3 bases from V and 4 bases from J, leaving 9 bases between. This CDR3 contains 12 residues. The CDR3 DNA sequence: TGCAGTGCTAGGGGGGGGACCTATGGCTACACCTTC. Translation: CSARGGTYGYTF.

This clonotype was seen a handful of times. CDR3 coding DNA: TGTGCCAGCTCACCGGGGACAGACAATCAGCCCCAGCATTTT. This translates into CASSPGTDNQPQHF. The V and J genes are TRBV18 and TRBJ1-5, with 7 bases fitting TRBD1. The germline V gene has CDR1 KGHSH and CDR2 LQKENI. This CDR3 spans 14 amino acids. V lost 3 bases, J lost 3 bases, and 2 bases stayed unmatched.

The chain couples TRBV6-1 to TRBJ2-5, with TRBD2 identical over 12 bases. There are 16 residues in the CDR3. Trimming took 6 bases from V and 4 from J; bases not matched to a gene: 9. The germline CDR1 and CDR2 sequences are MNHNS and SASEGT. CDR3 in amino acids: CASSHPLAGGRETQYF. DNA of the CDR3: TGTGCCAGCAGCCACCCACTAGCGGGAGGTCGAGAGACCCAGTACTTC.

CDR3 sequence: CASSPDPGLAGVDVDTQYF. The CDR3 DNA is TGCGCCAGCAGCCCGGATCCGGGACTAGCGGGAGTTGATGTAGATACGCAGTATTTT. V gene TRBV5-1 combines with J gene TRBJ2-3; 14 nucleotides line up with TRBD2. This CDR3 region has 19 residues. V was pared by 4 bases and J by 5 bases, with 15 bases of the junction left unmatched. The germline V gene encodes CDR1 SGHRS and CDR2 YFSETQ.

The rearrangement uses TRBV7-9 and TRBJ2-1; 9 bases fit TRBD2. The CDR3 loop spans 15 amino acids. Germline trimming cut 1 base from V and 8 bases from J; bases unmatched to any gene: 6. Germline CDR1 is SEHNR and CDR2 is FQNEAQ (reference sequence). The CDR3, as DNA: TGTGCCAGCAGCTTAGTTGACGGCGGGGGGGATGAGCAGTTCTTC. It is translated as CASSLVDGGGDEQFF.

This clonotype occurred a few times. V and J are TRBV5-1 and TRBJ2-3; D remains ambiguous. Trimming shortened V by 0 bases and J by 6 bases, and 11 bases separated the two germline ends. From germline, CDR1 is SGHRS and CDR2 YFSETQ. The CDR3 is 14 residues long. CDR3 sequence reads: CASSLARVGDTQYF. The CDR3 DNA reads TGCGCCAGCAGCTTGGCCCGAGTCGGGGATACGCAGTATTTT. Looking up the rest from reference TRBV5-1 and TRBJ2-3 gives the full variable domain: KAGVTQTPRYLIKTRGQQVTLSCSPISGHRSVSWYQQTPGQGLQFLFEYFSETQRNKGNFPGRFSGRQFSNSRSEMNVSTLELGDSALYLCASSLARVGDTQYFGPGTRLTVL.

The chain employs TRBV3-1 and TRBJ2-7; possible D gene TRBD2, 6 bases. The CDR3 has 13 amino acids. V was trimmed by 4 bases and J by 5 bases, leaving 12 bases between them. Looked up from germline, CDR1 is LGHDT and CDR2 is YNNKEL (reference sequence). In nucleotides, the CDR3 is TGTGCCAGCAGCCTCGGGACTTATAACGAGCAGTACTTC. Its protein is CASSLGTYNEQYF.

Comments on this clonotype: A read error may produce the germline difference seen at one junction end. CDR3 DNA: TGTGTCAGCAGCTTAGAACAGTCTCTGTTCGCCAATGAGCAGTTCTTC. It codes for CVSSLEQSLFANEQFF. J is TRBJ2-1 and V is TRBV7-9, with D unclear. This CDR3 has 16 residues. Germline V gives CDR1 SEHNR, CDR2 FQNEAQ (reference sequence).

The chain carries TRBV12-3 or TRBV12-4 and TRBJ2-5; no firm D call. The CDR3 extends over 12 amino acids. Trimming left V 7 bases short and J 9 bases short, with 15 bases between. The CDR3, as DNA: TGTGCCAGCAATCCTTGGAGACGGGCCCAGTACTTC. Translation: CASNPWRRAQYF.

V is TRBV7-3 and J is TRBJ1-1; 10 positions agree with TRBD1. CDR1 is SGHTA and CDR2 is FQGTGA in the germline V gene. This CDR3 comprises 15 residues. V was clipped by 8 bases and J by 7 bases; unmatched bases: 13. The CDR3 sequence: CASCLRGTGVNEAFF. The CDR3 nucleotides are TGTGCCAGCTGCCTCCGCGGGACAGGGGTCAATGAAGCTTTCTTT.

Many counts were recorded for this clonotype. The CDR3 DNA follows: TGTGCCAGCGGACGCAATGGCTACACCTTC. Protein product: CASGRNGYTF. This chain joins TRBV28 and TRBJ1-2; D is ambiguous. CDR3 length: 10 amino acids. CDR1 and CDR2 (germline): MDHEN, SYDVKM. Trimming cost V 8 bases and J 6 bases, with 7 bases left between them.

The V gene is TRBV14, the J gene TRBJ2-3; 7 nucleotides match TRBD1. The V gene's germline CDR1 is SGHDN and CDR2 FVKESK. This CDR3 comprises 15 residues. V trimming: 4 bases; J trimming: 2 bases; junction bases outside the gene matches: 6. For the CDR3, the DNA is TGTGCCAGCAGCCTAAGGACAGGCCTCACAGATACGCAGTATTTT. Its protein is CASSLRTGLTDTQYF.

This clonotype has just a few counts. The chain couples TRBV7-2 to TRBJ2-3; maybe TRBD1 (5 bases). This CDR3 contains 12 residues. Germline V CDR1 and CDR2: SGHTA, FQGNSA. Trimming took off 4 bases at V and 5 bases at J, with 7 bases between the two ends. CDR3 region: CASSWGQDTQYF. CDR3 bases: TGTGCCAGCAGCTGGGGCCAAGATACGCAGTATTTT.

The sample holds a few counts of this clonotype. This sequence joins TRBV7-2 and TRBJ2-1; weak D call: TRBD1 (6 bases). CDR3 length: 15 residues. The germline V gene encodes CDR1 SGHTA and CDR2 FQGNSA. Deletions cut 4 bases from V and 8 bases from J, with 18 bases between. The CDR3 bases are TGTGCCAGCAGCTCATCGGGACACTCCGGGCATGAGCAGTTCTTC. Protein product: CASSSSGHSGHEQFF. Drawing the rest from reference TRBV7-2 and TRBJ2-1, the complete variable domain is GAGVSQSPSNKVTEKGKDVELRCDPISGHTALYWYRQSLGQGLEFLIYFQGNSAPDKSGLPSDRFSAERTGGSVSTLTIQRTQQEDSAVYLCASSSSGHSGHEQFFGPGTRLTVL.

This chain connects TRBV12-3 or TRBV12-4 to TRBJ2-1; 13 nucleotides line up with TRBD2. The CDR3 contains 14 residues. After removal of 5 bases from V and 9 bases from J, the junction contained 4 bases not matched to a gene. The CDR3 reads CASSTSGRAGEQFF. In nucleotides, the CDR3 is TGTGCCAGCAGTACTAGCGGGAGGGCCGGTGAGCAGTTCTTC.

This clonotype was counted a few times. This CDR3 is CASSPVATMGGGEVEQYF. The CDR3 DNA follows: TGTGCCAGCTCACCGGTGGCCACGATGGGGGGCGGTGAGGTTGAGCAGTACTTC. The chain uses TRBV18 and TRBJ2-7; tentatively, D is TRBD1 or TRBD2 (6 bases each). The CDR3 runs 18 residues. V lost 3 bases, J lost 7 bases, and 28 bases lay in between. Germline values: CDR1 KGHSH, CDR2 LQKENI. Looking up the rest from reference TRBV18 and TRBJ2-7 gives the full variable domain: NAGVMQNPRHLVRRRGQEARLRCSPMKGHSHVYWYRQLPEEGLKFMVYLQKENIIDESGMPKERFSAEFPKEGPSILRIQQVVRGDSAAYFCASSPVATMGGGEVEQYFGPGTRLTVT.

The V and J genes are TRBV28 and TRBJ2-7; D remains ambiguous. Germline values: CDR1 MDHEN, CDR2 SYDVKM. CDR3 length equals 14 residues. The V end was cut by 7 bases, the J end by 0 bases, with 13 bases between. The CDR3 protein is CASMPSAASYEQYF. CDR3 DNA: TGTGCCAGCATGCCTTCGGCCGCCTCCTACGAGCAGTACTTC.

Only a few counts were recorded for this clonotype. The chain recombines TRBV6-6 with TRBJ1-1; no reliable D call. This CDR3 has 12 amino acids. V shed 0 bases and J shed 11 bases, with 10 bases lying between them. Germline V lookup: CDR1 MNHNY, CDR2 SVGAGI (reference sequence). The CDR3 protein is CASSYSGAGAFF. In DNA form, the CDR3 reads TGTGCCAGCAGTTACTCGGGCGCCGGGGCTTTCTTT.

The V and J genes are TRBV28 and TRBJ2-6, with a weak D call TRBD2 (6 bases). This CDR3 spans 17 amino acids. CDR1 is MDHEN and CDR2 is SYDVKM in the germline V gene. Deletions cut 3 bases from V and 1 base from J, with 13 bases between. The CDR3 spells CASSFTPGLSGANVLTF. The CDR3 nucleotides read TGTGCCAGCAGTTTCACCCCGGGACTTTCTGGGGCCAACGTCCTGACTTTC.

This clonotype occurred a few times. The chain carries TRBV4-3 and TRBJ2-7; 11 bases agree with TRBD2. The V and J ends lost 0 bases and 7 bases, in that order; junction bases with no gene match: 5. The CDR3 has 15 residues. The V gene's germline CDR1 is LGHNA and CDR2 YSLEER. CDR3: CASSQEVAGGVEQYF. CDR3 DNA: TGCGCCAGCAGCCAAGAGGTAGCGGGAGGGGTGGAGCAGTACTTC.

This chain joins TRBV7-8 and TRBJ1-4; 8 nucleotides line up with TRBD1. CDR1 is SGHVS, CDR2 FQNEAQ, per germline. The trim removed 5 bases at V and 3 bases at J, leaving 2 bases unmatched. The CDR3 totals 14 residues. CDR3 sequence: CASSRTGPNEKLFF. The CDR3 DNA reads as TGTGCCAGCAGCCGGACAGGGCCTAATGAAAAACTGTTTTTT.

This clonotype was counted only a few times. The CDR3 is CASSLGGPLYEQYF. Here the CDR3 DNA reads TGTGCCAGCAGTTTAGGGGGACCACTATACGAGCAGTACTTC. The rearrangement uses TRBV28 and TRBJ2-7; D possibly uses TRBD1 or TRBD2 (5 bases each). Between the trimmed V and J ends, which lost 2 bases and 4 bases, there was a span of 12 bases. The CDR3 is 14 residues long. Per germline, CDR1 MDHEN and CDR2 SYDVKM.

This clonotype was counted between two and nine times. The chain carries TRBV6-1 and TRBJ2-7, with unresolved D. V lost 6 bases and J lost 0, with 12 bases in between. Germline V gene lookup returns CDR1 MNHNS and CDR2 SASEGT. The CDR3 has 14 amino acids. The CDR3 DNA is TGTGCCAGCAGCCGAACAGCGAGCTCCTACGAGCAGTACTTC. Translated: CASSRTASSYEQYF.

The sample holds a few counts of this clonotype. This chain connects TRBV12-3 or TRBV12-4 to TRBJ2-3; maybe TRBD1 (6 bases). This CDR3 is 14 amino acids long. V was trimmed by 8 bases and J by 6 bases, leaving 18 bases between them. In nucleotides, the CDR3 is TGTGCCAGCGCTTCGACGGGGACATTCGATACGCAGTATTTT. It translates to CASASTGTFDTQYF.